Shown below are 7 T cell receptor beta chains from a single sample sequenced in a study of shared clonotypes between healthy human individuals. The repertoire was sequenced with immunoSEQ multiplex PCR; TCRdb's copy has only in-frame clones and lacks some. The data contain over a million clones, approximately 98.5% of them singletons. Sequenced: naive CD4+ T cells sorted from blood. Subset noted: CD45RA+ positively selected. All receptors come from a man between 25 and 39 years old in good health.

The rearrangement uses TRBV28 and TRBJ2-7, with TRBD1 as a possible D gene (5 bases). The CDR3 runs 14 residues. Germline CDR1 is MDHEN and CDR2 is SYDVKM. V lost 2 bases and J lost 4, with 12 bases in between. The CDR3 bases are TGTGCCAGCAGTTTAATCCAGGGTATGTACGAGCAGTACTTC. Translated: CASSLIQGMYEQYF.

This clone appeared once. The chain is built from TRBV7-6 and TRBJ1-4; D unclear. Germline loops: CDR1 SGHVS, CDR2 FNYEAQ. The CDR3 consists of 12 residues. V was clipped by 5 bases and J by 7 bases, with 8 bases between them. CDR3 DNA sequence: TGTGCCAGCAGCCCTAGCGGTGAAAAACTGTTTTTT. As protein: CASSPSGEKLFF.

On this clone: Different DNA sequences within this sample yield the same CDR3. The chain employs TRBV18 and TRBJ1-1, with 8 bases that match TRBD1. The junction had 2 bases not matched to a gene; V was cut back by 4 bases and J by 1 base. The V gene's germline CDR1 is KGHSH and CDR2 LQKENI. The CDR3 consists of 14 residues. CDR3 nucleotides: TGTGCCAGCTCACTAGACAGGGGGAACACTGAAGCTTTCTTT. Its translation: CASSLDRGNTEAFF.

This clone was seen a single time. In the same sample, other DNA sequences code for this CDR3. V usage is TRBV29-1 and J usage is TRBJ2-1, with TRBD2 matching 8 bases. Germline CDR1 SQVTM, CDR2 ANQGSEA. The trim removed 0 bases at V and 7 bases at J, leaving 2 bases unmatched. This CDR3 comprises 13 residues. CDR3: CSVEDRGGNEQFF. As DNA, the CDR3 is TGCAGCGTTGAAGATCGGGGGGGTAATGAGCAGTTCTTC.

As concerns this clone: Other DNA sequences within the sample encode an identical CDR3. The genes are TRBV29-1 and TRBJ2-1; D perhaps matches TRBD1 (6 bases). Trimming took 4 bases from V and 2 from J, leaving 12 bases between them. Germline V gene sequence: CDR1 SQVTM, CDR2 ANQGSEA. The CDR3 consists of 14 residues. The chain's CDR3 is CSVASGVAYNEQFF. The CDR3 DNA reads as TGCAGCGTTGCATCAGGGGTCGCCTACAATGAGCAGTTCTTC.

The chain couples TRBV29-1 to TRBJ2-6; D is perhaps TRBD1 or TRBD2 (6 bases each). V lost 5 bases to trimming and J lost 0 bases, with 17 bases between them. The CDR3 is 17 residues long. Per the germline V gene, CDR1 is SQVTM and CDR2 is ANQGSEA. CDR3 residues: CSVKGGRSDSGANVLTF. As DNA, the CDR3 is TGCAGCGTTAAAGGGGGGCGATCGGACTCTGGGGCCAACGTCCTGACTTTC.

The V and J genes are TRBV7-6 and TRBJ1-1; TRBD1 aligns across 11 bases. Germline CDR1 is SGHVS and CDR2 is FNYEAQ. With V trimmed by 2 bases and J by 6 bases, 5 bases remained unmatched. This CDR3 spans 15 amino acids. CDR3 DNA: TGTGCCAGCAGCTTAATGGGACAGGGGGTCGCTGAAGCTTTCTTT. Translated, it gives CASSLMGQGVAEAFF.